This paragraph covers one TCR beta chain sequence. The CDR3 contains 16 residues. V dropped 3 bases and J dropped 1; count of bases not matched to a gene: 8. Germline CDR1 reads MNHEY; CDR2 reads SMNVEV (reference sequence). Produced via immunoSEQ multiplex PCR; TCRdb's table is partial and in-frame only. The top ten hold approximately 1% of the sample, which has some 1,900,000 clones, about 95% seen once. Terminally differentiated effector memory CD45RA+ cells were left out of the naive CD8 fraction, which was CD45RO-negative and positively selected for CCR7. This entry comes from a study of shared clonotypes between healthy human individuals.

The V call is TRBV27, the J call TRBJ2-7; TRBD1 agrees at 8 bases. The source is a man aged 18 to 29 in good health. Input material: naive CD8+ T cells sorted from blood. CDR3 in amino acids: CASSFLGQAGSYEQYF. In DNA, the CDR3 is TGTGCCAGCAGTTTCCTGGGACAGGCGGGTTCCTACGAGCAGTACTTC.